This entry features one T cell receptor (beta chain) sequence. The antigen remains undetermined. Researchers built TCR beta cDNA using 5'RACE template switching with UMIs. TCRdb reprocessed the 5' RACE reads, with one entry per CDR3 protein and no DNA. Its table records about 460,000 distinct CDR3 sequences. Germline V lookup: CDR1 GTSNPN, CDR2 SVGIG (reference sequence). The CDR3 sequence is 13 residues long. This specimen comes from a study of T cells expressing NK-cell markers. Findings of the study overall: There were a few donors in whom these clonotypes also led the CD3+CD56-NKG2C+ fraction. Of CD8+ T cells, roughly 1.0-7.0% belonged to dominant NKG2C+ clonotypes in five to seven donors.

The clonotype originates from a woman aged 50 to 60 in good health. The J gene is TRBJ1-2, the V gene TRBV30; lacking DNA, the TRBD1 call made by TCRdb goes unchecked. Input material: blood T cells: a sorted CD56 or NKG2C T cell subset, CD4+ or CD8+ T cells, or bulk PBMC T cells (not recorded which). The CDR3: CAWRPLFRMVYTF.